These 27 T cell receptor beta chains were sequenced from one sample in a study of radiotherapy plus CTLA-4 blockade in lung cancer. Sequencing used immunoSEQ multiplex PCR; TCRdb keeps in-frame clones, though not all of them. Of about 41,000 clones listed, 65% to 85% were seen once; the top ten hold approximately 8.8%. Here the sequenced sample was peripheral blood, taken from a patient treated with radiotherapy plus ipilimumab. The source of these receptors is a human donor with non-small cell lung cancer who had stable disease on radiotherapy plus ipilimumab.

Notes on this clone: This sample also contains other DNA sequences that code for the same CDR3. This chain connects TRBV5-1 to TRBJ2-2, with 8 positions matching TRBD2. J gave up 7 bases and V 0 bases, and 8 bases lay outside the gene matches. Germline CDR1 and CDR2: SGHRS and YFSETQ. This CDR3 has 16 residues. The CDR3 DNA reads TGCGCCAGCAGCTTGGAGGCGGGGGGTAGCCGCGGGGAGCTGTTTTTT. Its protein is CASSLEAGGSRGELFF.

This clone has a single count. This chain links TRBV12-5 with TRBJ2-7; no firm D call. CDR1 and CDR2 from the germline V gene are LGHNT and FRNRAP. This CDR3 has 12 residues. V was clipped by 0 bases and J by 5 bases, with 5 bases between them. Here the CDR3 DNA reads TGTGCTAGTGGTTTGGTACGTCACGAGCAGTACTTC. This translates into CASGLVRHEQYF.

This chain connects TRBV21-1 to TRBJ1-1; TRBD1 is the table's D call and was not checked against the DNA. TRBV21-1 is noted as a pseudogene. This CDR3 region has 17 residues. CDR3 sequence (DNA): TGTGCCAGCAGCAAACAATCGAGGGGGCGCGGGAACACTGAAGCTTTCTTT. Its protein is CASSKQSRGRGNTEAFF.

J is TRBJ2-3 and V is TRBV5-1; perhaps TRBD1 as D (5 bases). Between the trimmed V and J ends, which lost 5 bases and 0 bases, there was a span of 10 bases. The CDR3 contains 14 residues. Germline V gene data show CDR1 as SGHRS and CDR2 as YFSETQ. The chain's CDR3 is CASRSTASTDTQYF. CDR3 coding DNA: TGCGCCAGCAGATCGACAGCTAGCACAGATACGCAGTATTTT.

In its sample, this clone was seen a few times. V and J are TRBV10-3 and TRBJ2-7; D is ambiguous. Trimming stripped 3 bases from V and 7 bases from J, with 7 bases between. Germline CDR1 is ENHRY and CDR2 is SYGVKD. The CDR3 covers 11 residues. CDR3 DNA: TGTGCCATCAGTGATTCCCGGGAGCAGTACTTC. This encodes CAISDSREQYF.

The chain joins TRBV11-3 to TRBJ1-1; D remains unclear. V lost 2 bases and J lost 1, with 5 bases in between. The CDR3 spans 13 residues. Germline V gene data show CDR1 as SGHNT and CDR2 as YENEEA. CDR3 DNA: TGTGCCAGCAGCTTAACTCGGAACACTGAAGCTTTCTTT. This encodes CASSLTRNTEAFF. The full variable domain, with the rest looked up from reference TRBV11-3 and TRBJ1-1, is EAGVVQSPRYKIIEKKQPVAFWCNPISGHNTLYWYLQNLGQGPELLIRYENEEAVDDSQLPKDRFSAERLKGVDSTLKIQPAELGDSAVYLCASSLTRNTEAFFGQGTRLTVV.

The CDR3 protein is CASSPFTGSGREQPQHF. The CDR3 nucleotides are TGTGCCAGCAGTCCCTTCACAGGGAGTGGAAGGGAACAGCCCCAGCATTTT. The chain recombines TRBV25-1 with TRBJ1-5; a possible D gene is TRBD1 (6 bases). CDR1 is MGHDK and CDR2 is SYGVNS in the germline V gene. The CDR3 sequence is 17 residues long. V was cut by 5 bases and J by 7 bases, with 24 bases left in between.

The V gene is TRBV6-5, the J gene TRBJ2-3; D remains ambiguous. CDR3 length: 14 residues. CDR1 MNHEY and CDR2 SVGAGI come from the germline V gene. V gave up 2 bases and J gave up 2 bases, with 8 bases separating them. The CDR3: CASSYGLNTDTQYF. In DNA form, the CDR3 reads TGTGCCAGCAGTTACGGGCTAAACACAGATACGCAGTATTTT.

The chain has TRBV9 and TRBJ1-3; TRBD1 aligns across 7 bases. From germline, CDR1 is SGDLS and CDR2 YYNGEE. The V segment lost 4 bases and the J segment 6 bases; nucleotides outside the gene matches: 10. This CDR3 comprises 15 residues. The CDR3: CASSPIRGGENTIYF. The CDR3 bases are TGTGCCAGCAGCCCAATCAGGGGGGGAGAAAACACCATATATTTT.

The rearrangement joins TRBV7-2 to TRBJ2-7; D is unresolved. The V and J ends lost 5 bases and 3 bases respectively, with 14 bases between them. The germline CDR1 and CDR2 sequences are SGHTA and FQGNSA. The CDR3 covers 14 residues. CDR3 DNA: TGTGCCAGCAGCCTACGACACGACCTCTACGAGCAGTACTTC. This encodes CASSLRHDLYEQYF.

The CDR3 region is CASSSTWQGWTEAFF. The CDR3 region has the DNA TGTGCCAGCAGTTCCACTTGGCAGGGGTGGACTGAAGCTTTCTTT. The V call is TRBV28, the J call TRBJ1-1; possibly TRBD1 for D (6 bases). The V end was cut by 4 bases, the J end by 5 bases, with 17 bases between. This CDR3 region has 15 residues. Germline loops: CDR1 MDHEN, CDR2 SYDVKM.

The V and J genes are TRBV7-9 and TRBJ1-5, with D possibly TRBD1 on 6 matching bases. The V gene's germline CDR1 is SEHNR and CDR2 FQNEAQ (reference sequence). The V end was cut by 5 bases, the J end by 4 bases, with 9 bases between. The CDR3 totals 13 residues. The CDR3 loop reads CASSPQGNQPQHF. The CDR3 region has the DNA TGTGCCAGCAGCCCACAGGGAAATCAGCCCCAGCATTTT.

The genes are TRBV28 and TRBJ2-7; D not certain. With 1 base removed from V and 9 bases from J, the gap between germline ends came to 16 bases. In germline, CDR1 is MDHEN, CDR2 SYDVKM. The CDR3 spans 14 residues. CDR3 loop: CASSLSLGLFRQYV. The CDR3 DNA sequence: TGTGCCAGCAGTTTATCCCTGGGTCTTTTTAGGCAGTACGTC.

In nucleotides, the CDR3 is TGCGCCAGCAGCTTGGGACCGGGACAGGGCTACGAGCAGTACGTC. It is translated as CASSLGPGQGYEQYV. This chain joins TRBV5-1 and TRBJ2-7, with 9 nucleotides matching TRBD1. The J segment lost 3 bases and the V segment lost 0 bases, leaving 4 bases of the junction unmatched. Germline CDR1 SGHRS, CDR2 YFSETQ. The CDR3 is 15 amino acids.

This sequence joins TRBV5-8 and TRBJ1-5; the D is unclear. The CDR3 extends over 14 amino acids. Per the germline V gene, CDR1 is SGHTS and CDR2 is YDEGEE. V lost 6 bases to trimming and J lost 3 bases, with 13 bases between them. The CDR3 region has the DNA TGTGCCAGCACCTCCCTAGGCTACAATCAGCCCCAGCATTTT. This gives the protein CASTSLGYNQPQHF.

V is TRBV12-5 and J is TRBJ2-1, with 13 bases matching TRBD2. Trimming took 6 bases from V and 9 from J; bases not matched to a gene: 5. Looked up from germline, CDR1 is LGHNT and CDR2 is FRNRAP. The length of the CDR3 is 14 residues. The chain's CDR3 is CASGTSGGSTEQFF. The CDR3 DNA sequence: TGTGCTAGTGGGACTAGCGGGGGGAGCACTGAGCAGTTCTTC.

V and J are TRBV7-3 and TRBJ2-1, with 7 bases that match TRBD2. With V trimmed by 5 bases and J by 3 bases, 16 bases remained unmatched. The length of the CDR3 is 18 residues. CDR1 is SGHTA, CDR2 FQGTGA, per germline. The CDR3 nucleotides are TGTGCCAGCAGCGCGAACGTCTTAAAGCGGGGCTACTACAATGAGCAGTTCTTC. It encodes CASSANVLKRGYYNEQFF.

This chain joins TRBV19 and TRBJ1-6, with 8 bases fitting TRBD1. The CDR3 spans 16 residues. J gave up 7 bases and V 5 bases, and 10 bases lay outside the gene matches. CDR1 and CDR2 (germline): LNHDA, SQIVND (reference sequence). The CDR3 coding sequence is TGTGCCAGTAGTCCTGCTCAGGGGGCTCCGAATTCACCCCTCCACTTT. Amino acids: CASSPAQGAPNSPLHF.

The rearrangement links TRBV7-7 to TRBJ2-7; a weak D match, TRBD2 (5 bases). The ends were cut back, 5 bases at V and 2 bases at J, with 19 bases in the middle. The germline V gene encodes CDR1 SSHAT and CDR2 FNYEAQ (reference sequence). CDR3 size: 16 residues. This CDR3 is CASSLGRGRPPYEQYV. CDR3 DNA sequence: TGTGCCAGCAGCCTGGGGAGAGGGCGGCCCCCCTACGAGCAGTACGTC.

The chain is built from TRBV9 and TRBJ1-4; D is unclear. The CDR3 has 14 amino acids. Between the trimmed V and J ends, which lost 0 bases and 3 bases, there was a span of 6 bases. The germline gives CDR1 SGDLS, CDR2 YYNGEE. CDR3: CASSVAGSNEKLFF. The CDR3 DNA sequence: TGTGCCAGCAGCGTAGCAGGATCTAATGAAAAACTGTTTTTT.

The chain carries TRBV6-6 and TRBJ1-3; 7 bases line up with TRBD1. J gave up 3 bases and V 5 bases, and 10 bases lay outside the gene matches. Germline V gene sequence: CDR1 MNHNY, CDR2 SVGAGI (reference sequence). The CDR3 covers 16 residues. The CDR3 region is CASSPPGDRYGNTIYF. DNA for the CDR3: TGTGCCAGCAGTCCCCCGGGGGACAGATATGGAAACACCATATATTTT.

V is TRBV28 and J is TRBJ1-2; no clear D. The CDR3 consists of 11 residues. Trimming removed 10 bases at V and 5 bases at J, with 11 bases between. Germline V gene data show CDR1 as MDHEN and CDR2 as SYDVKM. The DNA of the CDR3 is TGTGCCACCTCCTCAGATTATGGCTACACCTTC. It translates to CATSSDYGYTF.

This chain joins TRBV5-4 and TRBJ2-7; 8 nucleotides match TRBD2. Unmatched junction bases numbered 15, after V lost 4 bases and J lost 6 bases. Germline V lookup: CDR1 SGHNT, CDR2 YYREEE (reference sequence). This CDR3 has 16 amino acids. CDR3 bases: TGTGCCAGCAGCCCCACAAACGCCCGGGAGGGAGGCGAGCAGTACTTC. It codes for CASSPTNAREGGEQYF.

The rearrangement uses TRBV6-5 and TRBJ1-1; the D gene is possibly TRBD1 (6 bases). CDR1 MNHEY and CDR2 SVGAGI come from the germline V gene. The V end was cut by 7 bases, the J end by 1 base, with 13 bases between. This CDR3 has 14 residues. CDR3 residues: CASTTAGENTEAFF. The CDR3 nucleotides read TGTGCCAGCACCACTGCAGGGGAGAACACTGAAGCTTTCTTT.

V usage is TRBV28 and J usage is TRBJ2-4; maybe TRBD1 (7 bases). The germline V and J ends were trimmed by 4 bases and 7 bases, with 17 bases remaining between them. Germline V gene lookup returns CDR1 MDHEN and CDR2 SYDVKM. The CDR3 consists of 15 residues. The CDR3 DNA reads as TGTGCCAGCAGTTCGGGGGCGGGGACAGTGAACATTCAGTACTTC. Its translation is CASSSGAGTVNIQYF.

In its sample, this clone was seen a few times. The rearrangement uses TRBV5-6 and TRBJ1-3; 11 nucleotides line up with TRBD1. The CDR3 has 16 residues. V was clipped by 4 bases and J by 3 bases; unmatched bases: 6. From germline, CDR1 is SGHDT and CDR2 YYEEEE. The CDR3 reads CASSRGQGAIGNTIYF. The CDR3 nucleotides are TGTGCCAGCAGCCGAGGACAGGGGGCGATTGGAAACACCATATATTTT. Using reference TRBV5-6 and TRBJ1-3 for the parts outside the CDR3, the full variable domain is DAGVTQSPTHLIKTRGQQVTLRCSPKSGHDTVSWYQQALGQGPQFIFQYYEEEERQRGNFPDRFSGHQFPNYSSELNVNALLLGDSALYLCASSRGQGAIGNTIYFGEGSWLTVV.

This clone was picked up one time. The chain links TRBV7-9 to TRBJ1-2, with D unresolved. The V end was cut by 1 base, the J end by 4 bases, with 13 bases between. This CDR3 is 15 amino acids long. Germline V gene data show CDR1 as SEHNR and CDR2 as FQNEAQ (reference sequence). Here the CDR3 reads CASSLDSDPLYGYTF. The DNA for the CDR3 is TGTGCCAGCAGCTTAGACAGCGATCCCCTCTATGGCTACACCTTC.